This T cell receptor beta chain was sequenced during a study of T cell repertoires in cytomegalovirus infection. General study points: HLA-C-restricted TCR beta clonotypes specific for CMV led the ex vivo response. Public TCR beta family frequency separated CMV-and-HLA carriers, including in an independent cohort.

CDR1 and CDR2 from the germline V gene are LGHDT and YNNKEL (reference sequence). V lost 2 bases, J lost 9 bases, and 16 bases lay in between. The CDR3 totals 14 residues. For this clonotype: No antigen is known for it.

TCRdb fed the reads into MiXCR, producing one record per CDR3 protein. This table has about 680,000 distinct CDR3 sequences, approximately 25% appearing once. This TCR came from a human donor in good health (CMV status not recorded). Some clones in this sample may be carry-over from other donors' samples. The sequencing sample was made of CD8+ T cells from PBMCs. The chain is built from TRBV3-1 and TRBJ1-1; D not resolved. CDR3 coding DNA: TGTGCCAGCAGCCAAAAACTGAACGGCGCAAAAGCTTTCTTT. Its protein is CASSQKLNGAKAFF.